This TCR beta chain derives from a study of blood T cell repertoires in COVID-19. Repertoires were generated with immunoSEQ multiplex PCR, while TCRdb's copy carries only in-frame clones and drops some. The sample holds 72,000 or so clones, roughly 82% seen once. The sequenced sample consisted of peripheral blood. The receptor's source is a man aged 80 or over with active COVID-19.

This chain's CDR3 is CASSQVNRGVSGNTIYF. The DNA for the CDR3 is TGCGCCAGCAGCCAGGTCAACAGGGGGGTTAGTGGAAACACCATATATTTT. The rearrangement uses TRBV4-3 and TRBJ1-3; TRBD1 matches at 8 bases. The CDR3 consists of 17 residues. Germline loops: CDR1 LGHNA, CDR2 YSLEER. With V trimmed by 3 bases and J by 3 bases, 10 bases remained unmatched.